This T cell receptor beta chain came from a study of CXCR3-negative and CXCR3-positive naive CD8 T cells. Overall study: With about 1.5 +/- 0.3 million reads per library, the TRB reads numbered around 130 million in total.

The study, taken as a whole, reports: Both naive subsets carried similar amounts of surface CD5, so TCR strength was inferred from TRB CDR3 properties.

CDR1 is SGHDT, CDR2 YYEEEE, per germline. This CDR3 region has 13 residues. In regard to this clonotype: The antigen remains unidentified.

A CD45RO-CCR7+CD27+CD95- profile was what naive CD8+ T cells displayed. The authors prepared UMI-labeled TRB cDNA libraries by 5' RACE. Reprocessing the 5' RACE reads, TCRdb reports a single entry for every CDR3 protein and omits DNA. Its clone listing holds around 140,000 distinct CDR3 sequences. The sample comprised naive CXCR3- CD8+ T cells from blood. The subset: CD45RO-CCR7+CD27+CD95- naive CD8+ T cells lacking CXCR3 (TNR3-). V gene TRBV5-6 combines with J gene TRBJ2-7. The receptor was derived from a human donor in good health. Some clones in this sample may be carry-over from other donors' samples. The CDR3 sequence is CASSLQATYEQYF.